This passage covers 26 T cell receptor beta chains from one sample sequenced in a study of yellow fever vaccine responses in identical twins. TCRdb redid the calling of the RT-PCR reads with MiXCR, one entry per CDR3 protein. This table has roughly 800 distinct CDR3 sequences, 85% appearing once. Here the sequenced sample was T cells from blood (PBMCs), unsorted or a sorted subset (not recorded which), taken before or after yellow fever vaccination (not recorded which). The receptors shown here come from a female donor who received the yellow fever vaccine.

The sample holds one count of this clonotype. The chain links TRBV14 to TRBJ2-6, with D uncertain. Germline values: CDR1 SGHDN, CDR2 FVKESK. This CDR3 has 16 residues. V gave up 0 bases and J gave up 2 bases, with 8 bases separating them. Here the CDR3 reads CASSQDLGPGANVLTF. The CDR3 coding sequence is TGTGCCAGCAGCCAAGATCTTGGCCCTGGGGCCAACGTCCTGACTTTC.

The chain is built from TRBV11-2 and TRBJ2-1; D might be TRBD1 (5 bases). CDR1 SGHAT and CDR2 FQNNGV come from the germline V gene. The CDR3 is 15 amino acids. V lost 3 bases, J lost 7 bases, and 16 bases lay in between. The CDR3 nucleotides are TGTGCCAGCAGCTTCTCGCCCCAGGGAAAAAATGAGCAGTTCTTC. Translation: CASSFSPQGKNEQFF.

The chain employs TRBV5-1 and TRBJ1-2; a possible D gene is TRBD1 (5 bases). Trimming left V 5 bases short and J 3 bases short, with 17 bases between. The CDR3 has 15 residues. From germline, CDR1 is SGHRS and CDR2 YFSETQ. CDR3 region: CASRPSFGTDYGYTF. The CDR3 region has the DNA TGCGCCAGCAGACCCTCCTTCGGGACGGACTATGGCTACACCTTC.

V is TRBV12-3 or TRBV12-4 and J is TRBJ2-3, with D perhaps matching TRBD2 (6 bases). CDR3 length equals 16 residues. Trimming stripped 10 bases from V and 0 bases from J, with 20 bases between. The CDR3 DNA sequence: TGTGCCACCAGACCACGCGGGGCAAGAAGCACAGATACGCAGTATTTT. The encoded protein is CATRPRGARSTDTQYF.

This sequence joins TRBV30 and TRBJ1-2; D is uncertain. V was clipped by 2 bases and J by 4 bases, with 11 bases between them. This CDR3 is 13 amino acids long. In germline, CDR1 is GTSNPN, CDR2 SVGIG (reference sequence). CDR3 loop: CAWSLGRSYGYTF. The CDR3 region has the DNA TGTGCCTGGAGTTTAGGACGCAGCTATGGCTACACCTTC.

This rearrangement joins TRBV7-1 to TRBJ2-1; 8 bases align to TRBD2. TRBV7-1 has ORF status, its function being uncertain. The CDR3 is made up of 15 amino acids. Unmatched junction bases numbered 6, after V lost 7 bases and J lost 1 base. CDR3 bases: TGTGCCAGCAACAAACGACTAGCGTCCTACAATGAGCAGTTCTTC. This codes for CASNKRLASYNEQFF.

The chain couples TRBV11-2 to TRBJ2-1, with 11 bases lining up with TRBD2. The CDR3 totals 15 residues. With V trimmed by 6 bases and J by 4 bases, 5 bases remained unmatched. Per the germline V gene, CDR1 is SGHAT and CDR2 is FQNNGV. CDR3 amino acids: CASRSTSGSYNEQFF. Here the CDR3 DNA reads TGTGCCAGCAGATCCACTAGCGGGAGTTACAATGAGCAGTTCTTC.

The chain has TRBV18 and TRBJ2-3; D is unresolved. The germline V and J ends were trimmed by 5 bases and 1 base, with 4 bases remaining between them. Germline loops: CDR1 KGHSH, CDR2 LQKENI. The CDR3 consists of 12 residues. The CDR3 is CASSSRTDTQYF. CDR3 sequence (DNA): TGTGCCAGCTCATCTCGCACAGATACGCAGTATTTT. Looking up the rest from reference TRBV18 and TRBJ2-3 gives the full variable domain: NAGVMQNPRHLVRRRGQEARLRCSPMKGHSHVYWYRQLPEEGLKFMVYLQKENIIDESGMPKERFSAEFPKEGPSILRIQQVVRGDSAAYFCASSSRTDTQYFGPGTRLTVL.

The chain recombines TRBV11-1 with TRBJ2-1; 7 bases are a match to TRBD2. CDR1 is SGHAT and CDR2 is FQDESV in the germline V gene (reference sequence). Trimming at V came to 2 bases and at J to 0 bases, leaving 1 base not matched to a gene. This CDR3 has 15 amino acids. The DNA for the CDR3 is TGTGCCAGCAGCTTACTAGCGGTCTCCTACAATGAGCAGTTCTTC. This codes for CASSLLAVSYNEQFF. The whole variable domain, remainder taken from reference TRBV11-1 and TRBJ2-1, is EAEVAQSPRYKITEKSQAVAFWCDPISGHATLYWYRQILGQGPELLVQFQDESVVDDSQLPKDRFSAERLKGVDSTLKIQPAELGDSAMYLCASSLLAVSYNEQFFGPGTRLTVL.

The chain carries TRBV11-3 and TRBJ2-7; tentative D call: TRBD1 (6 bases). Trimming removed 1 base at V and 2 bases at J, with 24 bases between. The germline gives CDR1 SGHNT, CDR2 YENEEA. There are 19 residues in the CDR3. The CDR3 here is CASSLGGSTPLGATYEQYF. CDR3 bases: TGTGCCAGCAGCTTAGGTGGATCAACACCCTTGGGGGCTACCTACGAGCAGTACTTC.

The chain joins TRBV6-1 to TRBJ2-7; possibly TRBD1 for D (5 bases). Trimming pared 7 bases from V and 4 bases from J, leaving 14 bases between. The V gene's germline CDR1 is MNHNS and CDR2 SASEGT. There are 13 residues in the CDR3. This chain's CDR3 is CASMGLGVYEQYF. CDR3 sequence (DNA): TGTGCCAGCATGGGTTTAGGGGTGTACGAGCAGTACTTC.

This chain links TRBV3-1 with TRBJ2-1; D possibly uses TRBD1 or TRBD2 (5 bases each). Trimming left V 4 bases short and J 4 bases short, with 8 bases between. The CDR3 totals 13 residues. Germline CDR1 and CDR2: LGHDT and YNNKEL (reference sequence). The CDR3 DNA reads TGTGCCAGCAGCCTCGGGGCGTACAATGAGCAGTTCTTC. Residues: CASSLGAYNEQFF.

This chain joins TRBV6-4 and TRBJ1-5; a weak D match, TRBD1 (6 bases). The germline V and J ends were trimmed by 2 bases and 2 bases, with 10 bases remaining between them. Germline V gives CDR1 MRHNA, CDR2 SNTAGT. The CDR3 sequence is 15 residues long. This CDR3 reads CASSDRGHGNQPQHF. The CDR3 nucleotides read TGTGCCAGCAGTGACAGGGGACACGGCAATCAGCCCCAGCATTTT.

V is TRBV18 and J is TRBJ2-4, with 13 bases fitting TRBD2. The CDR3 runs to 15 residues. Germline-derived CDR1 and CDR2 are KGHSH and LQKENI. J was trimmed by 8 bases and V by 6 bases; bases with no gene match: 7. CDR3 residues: CASSRTSGSMHIQYF. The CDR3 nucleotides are TGTGCCAGCTCGCGGACTAGCGGGAGTATGCACATTCAGTACTTC.

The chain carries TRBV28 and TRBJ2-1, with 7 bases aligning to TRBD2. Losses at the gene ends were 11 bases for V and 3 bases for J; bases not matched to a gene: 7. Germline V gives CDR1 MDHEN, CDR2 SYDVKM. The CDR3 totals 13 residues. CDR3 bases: TGTGCCGCGTCGTGGGAGGGCTACAATGAGCAGTTCTTC. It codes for CAASWEGYNEQFF.

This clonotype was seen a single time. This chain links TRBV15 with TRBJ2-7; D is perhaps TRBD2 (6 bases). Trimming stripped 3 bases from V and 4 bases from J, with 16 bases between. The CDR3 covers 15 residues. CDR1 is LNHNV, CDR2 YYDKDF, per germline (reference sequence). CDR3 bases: TGTGCCACCAGCAGCACCCGGGAGCCCCTATACGAGCAGTACGTC. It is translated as CATSSTREPLYEQYV.

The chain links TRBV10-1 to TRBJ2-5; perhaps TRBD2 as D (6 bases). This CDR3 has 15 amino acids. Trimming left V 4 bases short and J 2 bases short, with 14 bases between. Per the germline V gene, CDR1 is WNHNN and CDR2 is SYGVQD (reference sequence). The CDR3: CASSGSLGGQETQYF. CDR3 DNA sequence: TGCGCCAGCAGTGGGTCCCTGGGGGGTCAAGAGACCCAGTACTTC.

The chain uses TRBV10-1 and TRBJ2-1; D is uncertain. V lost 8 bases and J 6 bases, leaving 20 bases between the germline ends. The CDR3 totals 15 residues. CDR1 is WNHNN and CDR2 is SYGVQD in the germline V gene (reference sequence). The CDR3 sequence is CASHPSGPRGNEQFF. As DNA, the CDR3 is TGCGCCAGCCACCCCTCGGGCCCACGCGGCAATGAGCAGTTCTTC.

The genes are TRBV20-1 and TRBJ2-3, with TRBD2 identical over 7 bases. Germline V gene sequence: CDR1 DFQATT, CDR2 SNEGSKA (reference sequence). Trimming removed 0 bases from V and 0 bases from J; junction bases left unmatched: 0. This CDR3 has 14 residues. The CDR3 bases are TGCAGTGCTAGAGATAGCGGGAGCACAGATACGCAGTATTTT. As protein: CSARDSGSTDTQYF.

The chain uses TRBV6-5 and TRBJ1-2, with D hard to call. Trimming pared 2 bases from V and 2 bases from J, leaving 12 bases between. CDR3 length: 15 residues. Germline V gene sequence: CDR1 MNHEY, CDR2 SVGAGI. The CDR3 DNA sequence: TGTGCCAGCAGTTACCAAGGCAGAAAAAACTATGGCTACACCTTC. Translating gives CASSYQGRKNYGYTF.

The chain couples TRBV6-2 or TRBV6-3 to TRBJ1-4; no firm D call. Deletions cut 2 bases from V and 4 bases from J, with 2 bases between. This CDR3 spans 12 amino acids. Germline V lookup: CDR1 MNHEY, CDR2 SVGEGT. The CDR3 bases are TGTGCCAGCAGTTACGTTAATGAAAAACTGTTTTTT. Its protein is CASSYVNEKLFF.

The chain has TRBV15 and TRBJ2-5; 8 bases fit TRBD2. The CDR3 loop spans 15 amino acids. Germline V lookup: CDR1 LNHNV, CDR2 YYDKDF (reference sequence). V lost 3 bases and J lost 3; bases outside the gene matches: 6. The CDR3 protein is CATSRGSGNKETQYF. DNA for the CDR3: TGTGCCACCAGCAGGGGTAGCGGGAACAAAGAGACCCAGTACTTC.

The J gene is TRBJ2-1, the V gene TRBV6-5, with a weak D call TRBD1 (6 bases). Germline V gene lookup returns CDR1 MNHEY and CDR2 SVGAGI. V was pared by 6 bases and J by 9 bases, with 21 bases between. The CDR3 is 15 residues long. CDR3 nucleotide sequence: TGTGCCAGCAGATCCGGGTTGGGGGCCACGGGTGAGCAGTTCTTC. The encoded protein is CASRSGLGATGEQFF.

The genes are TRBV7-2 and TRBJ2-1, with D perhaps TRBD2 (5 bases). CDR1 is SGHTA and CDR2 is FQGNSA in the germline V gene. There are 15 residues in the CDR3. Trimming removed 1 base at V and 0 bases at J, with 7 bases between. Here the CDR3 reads CASSLGLASYNEQFF. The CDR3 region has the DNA TGTGCCAGCAGCTTAGGGCTAGCCTCCTACAATGAGCAGTTCTTC.

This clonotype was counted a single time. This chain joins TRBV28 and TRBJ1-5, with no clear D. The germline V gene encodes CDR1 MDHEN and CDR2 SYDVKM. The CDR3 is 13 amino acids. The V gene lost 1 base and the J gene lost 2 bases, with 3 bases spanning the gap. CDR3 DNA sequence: TGTGCCAGCAGTTTATTGGGCAATCAGCCCCAGCATTTT. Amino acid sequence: CASSLLGNQPQHF.

CDR3 bases: TGTGCCAGCAGCCGCGGGGACTTAACCGGGGAGCTGTTTTTT. It is translated as CASSRGDLTGELFF. This chain joins TRBV11-3 and TRBJ2-2; D possibly corresponds to TRBD2 (6 bases). This CDR3 has 14 amino acids. Trimming cost V 5 bases and J 5 bases, with 12 bases left between them. Germline CDR1 and CDR2: SGHNT and YENEEA. The full variable domain, rest sourced from reference TRBV11-3 and TRBJ2-2, is EAGVVQSPRYKIIEKKQPVAFWCNPISGHNTLYWYLQNLGQGPELLIRYENEEAVDDSQLPKDRFSAERLKGVDSTLKIQPAELGDSAVYLCASSRGDLTGELFFGEGSRLTVL.